The 12 T cell receptor beta chains listed next were all sequenced from one sample in a study of response to subunit inactivated influenza vaccine (dated by TCRdb to between 2018 and 2020). Preparation of the library involved RT-PCR. Data came from an Illumina HiSeq 2500. The public reads were run again by TCRdb, first through fastp at Q25 and then through MiXCR, and only productive beta chains were kept. Rows with one shared CDR3 protein collapse into an entry with the most common genes and DNA. The table for this sample lists around 710,000 distinct CDR3 sequences; about 15% of them were counted only once. Approximately 7% of the sample is in the top ten clones. The specimen was PBMCs from blood, collected less than 15 days before vaccination. All receptors derive from a man aged 50 to 60 who received an inactivated influenza vaccine. Donor details come from another sample of the same person, matched by shared clones.

The rearrangement uses TRBV12-3 or TRBV12-4 and TRBJ1-5, with D possibly being TRBD1 (6 bases). V dropped 5 bases and J dropped 4 bases, with 12 bases sitting between them. CDR3 length equals 14 residues. This CDR3 is CASSIGGINQPQHF. CDR3 nucleotides: TGTGCCAGCAGTATTGGGGGCATAAATCAGCCCCAGCATTTT.

A few counts support this clonotype. The chain carries TRBV3-1 and TRBJ1-5; TRBD1 might be the D (6 bases). The CDR3 sequence is 15 residues long. Trimming pared 4 bases from V and 4 bases from J, leaving 14 bases between. The germline gives CDR1 LGHDT, CDR2 YNNKEL (reference sequence). This CDR3 reads CASSRGSGENQPQHF. For the CDR3, the DNA is TGTGCCAGCAGCCGGGGCTCAGGGGAAAATCAGCCCCAGCATTTT.

The genes are TRBV6-1 and TRBJ2-7, with D perhaps given as TRBD1 or TRBD2 (5 bases each). From germline, CDR1 is MNHNS and CDR2 SASEGT. The CDR3 contains 15 residues. V lost 1 base, J lost 2 bases, and 12 bases lay in between. The CDR3 DNA reads TGTGCCAGCAGTGAAGTTCCGGGACCGACCTACGAGCAGTACTTC. It codes for CASSEVPGPTYEQYF.

This clonotype turned up a few times. J is TRBJ1-1 and V is TRBV7-9; D is undetermined. CDR3 length equals 13 residues. The germline V gene encodes CDR1 SEHNR and CDR2 FQNEAQ (reference sequence). The V gene lost 6 bases and the J gene lost 2 bases, with 10 bases spanning the gap. In DNA, the CDR3 is TGTGCCAGCAGGGCAATCATCAACACTGAAGCTTTCTTT. It translates to CASRAIINTEAFF.

CDR3 nucleotides: TGTGCCAGCACCTCCCGCGGGACTAGCTTCGGGGACAATGAGCAGTTCTTC. This gives the protein CASTSRGTSFGDNEQFF. The chain is built from TRBV12-3 or TRBV12-4 and TRBJ2-1, with TRBD2 matching over 9 bases. The CDR3 runs to 17 residues. The V segment lost 7 bases and the J segment 5 bases; nucleotides outside the gene matches: 15.

The chain joins TRBV29-1 to TRBJ2-3; no firm D call. Per the germline V gene, CDR1 is SQVTM and CDR2 is ANQGSEA. The CDR3 loop spans 13 amino acids. V lost 4 bases and J 1 base, leaving 9 bases between the germline ends. This chain's CDR3 is CSVVDWGTDTQYF. The CDR3 nucleotides read TGCAGCGTTGTTGACTGGGGCACAGATACGCAGTATTTT.

This clonotype was found many times. The junction does not match germline at one end; this may be a read error. The gene calls are TRBV12-3 or TRBV12-4 and TRBJ1-1; D possibly corresponds to TRBD1 (5 bases). This CDR3 contains 16 residues. Written as DNA, the CDR3 is TGTGCCAGCAGTTTGGGGCCAGAAGTACCGAACGCTGAAGCTTTCTTT. It specifies CASSLGPEVPNAEAFF.

Points on this clonotype: Since a much larger clone is just one base distant, this may be a read error. This chain uses TRBV5-1 with TRBJ2-3, with D uncertain. The germline CDR1 and CDR2 sequences are SGHRS and YFSETQ. The CDR3 covers 12 residues. Trimming took off 4 bases at V and 6 bases at J, with 9 bases between the two ends. The CDR3 region has the DNA TGCGCCAGCAGCCTGAAGAGCGATACGCAGTATTTT. Protein: CASSLKSDTQYF.

This clonotype was observed a handful of times. This chain's CDR3 is CASSHSGQGRNTQYF. For the CDR3, the DNA is TGTGCCAGCAGCCACTCTGGACAGGGGAGGAATACGCAGTATTTT. V is TRBV3-1 and J is TRBJ2-3; TRBD1 matches 9 bases. Germline V CDR1 and CDR2: LGHDT, YNNKEL (reference sequence). After removal of 3 bases from V and 7 bases from J, the junction contained 8 bases not matched to a gene. The CDR3 totals 15 residues.

The CDR3 bases are TGTGCCACCAGCAGTCCCGGGACAGGGGCCCAAGAGACCCAGTACTTC. Protein: CATSSPGTGAQETQYF. The V gene is TRBV15, the J gene TRBJ2-5, with 10 bases identical to TRBD1. CDR1 LNHNV and CDR2 YYDKDF come from the germline V gene (reference sequence). The CDR3 is 16 amino acids. Trimming took 3 bases from V and 1 from J; bases not matched to a gene: 5. The variable domain in full, completed from reference TRBV15 and TRBJ2-5, reads DAMVIQNPRYQVTQFGKPVTLSCSQTLNHNVMYWYQQKSSQAPKLLFHYYDKDFNNEADTPDNFQSRRPNTSFCFLDIRSPGLGDTAMYLCATSSPGTGAQETQYFGPGTRLLVL.

This clonotype was seen only a few times. The chain joins TRBV4-2 to TRBJ2-7; maybe TRBD2 (5 bases). V was cut by 1 base and J by 5 bases, with 12 bases left in between. The CDR3 extends over 14 amino acids. Germline V lookup: CDR1 LGHNA, CDR2 YNFKEQ. The CDR3 reads CASSQAAVGNEQYF. The DNA for the CDR3 is TGTGCCAGCAGCCAAGCTGCGGTCGGGAACGAGCAGTACTTC.

The rearrangement uses TRBV10-1 and TRBJ1-1, with 9 bases fitting TRBD1. This CDR3 spans 14 amino acids. V lost 4 bases to trimming and J lost 4 bases; unmatched junction nucleotides: 4. Germline V CDR1 and CDR2: WNHNN, SYGVQD (reference sequence). Here the CDR3 DNA reads TGCGCCAGCAGTGCCCGGGACAGGGTCACTGAAGCTTTCTTT. Encoded protein: CASSARDRVTEAFF.